Below, 19 T cell receptor beta chains from the same sample are listed, as sequenced in a study of CD8+CD57+ T cells in acquired aplastic anemia. Investigators profiled TCR beta VDJ and CDR3 from genomic DNA template. One entry per CDR3 protein, called by TCRdb with MiXCR from the reads. Here the sample spans some 82,000 distinct CDR3 sequences, around 44% being singletons. The sequenced sample was sorted CD4+, CD8+, or CD8+CD57+ T cells (not recorded which) from PBMCs. The origin of the receptors is a human donor in good health, serving as a control.

There are many counts of this clonotype. The chain employs TRBV20-1 and TRBJ1-2; D remains unclear. In germline, CDR1 is DFQATT, CDR2 SNEGSKA (reference sequence). This CDR3 is built from 12 residues. Trimming shortened V by 3 bases and J by 8 bases, and 13 bases separated the two germline ends. CDR3 sequence: CSARVLEAGYTF. The CDR3 nucleotides read TGCAGTGCTAGGGTATTGGAGGCCGGCTACACCTTC.

There are many counts of this clonotype. The genes are TRBV20-1 and TRBJ1-2; unclear D gene. The CDR3 has 13 residues. Germline CDR1 reads DFQATT; CDR2 reads SNEGSKA (reference sequence). The V end lost 0 bases, the J end lost 6 bases, and 11 bases lay between the germline ends. The CDR3 DNA is TGCAGTGCTAGAGATCGTGCCGGGCATGGCTACACCTTC. The encoded protein is CSARDRAGHGYTF.

Of note for this clonotype: A much larger clone differs from this one at a single base, so this may be a read error. The chain uses TRBV4-1 and TRBJ1-2; 8 nucleotides line up with TRBD1. The CDR3 is 15 amino acids. Trimming at V came to 3 bases and at J to 3 bases, leaving 6 bases not matched to a gene. Germline CDR1 is MGHRA and CDR2 is YSYEKL. CDR3 in DNA: TGCGCCAGCAGCCATAGGCCAGGGGGCTACTATGGCTACACCTTC. It specifies CASSHRPGGYYGYTF.

This clonotype was counted at least ten times. This chain uses TRBV11-1 with TRBJ2-2, with a possible D match to TRBD2 (6 bases). Germline V lookup: CDR1 SGHAT, CDR2 FQDESV (reference sequence). The V end was cut by 6 bases, the J end by 7 bases, with 18 bases between. This CDR3 has 15 residues. The CDR3 DNA follows: TGTGCCAGCAGGAAAACCGGAGGGCAGGGCGGGGAGCTGTTTTTT. Encoded protein: CASRKTGGQGGELFF.

The V gene is TRBV10-2, the J gene TRBJ2-1; 10 positions match TRBD1. V shed 2 bases, J shed 6 bases, and the junction held 1 base outside the gene matches. The length of the CDR3 is 14 residues. Germline V CDR1 and CDR2: WSHSY, SAAADI. CDR3: CASSERTGGNEQFF. The DNA of the CDR3 is TGCGCCAGCAGTGAGCGGACAGGGGGCAATGAGCAGTTCTTC.

This chain uses TRBV15 with TRBJ2-1, with D unclear. This CDR3 comprises 15 residues. Germline CDR1 and CDR2: LNHNV and YYDKDF (reference sequence). V lost 4 bases to trimming and J lost 0 bases, with 10 bases between them. The CDR3 DNA reads as TGTGCCACCAGCATGACTGTAAGCTCCTACAATGAGCAGTTCTTC. This encodes CATSMTVSSYNEQFF.

The gene calls are TRBV2 and TRBJ1-6; 7 nucleotides align to TRBD1. This CDR3 comprises 14 residues. Germline-derived CDR1 and CDR2 are SNHLY and FYNNEI. J gave up 7 bases and V 4 bases, and 4 bases lay outside the gene matches. The CDR3 protein is CASSGGTANSPLHF. The CDR3 DNA reads as TGTGCCAGCAGTGGCGGGACAGCCAATTCACCCCTCCACTTT.

A note on this clonotype: Just one base apart from a much larger clone, this may be a read error. The rearrangement uses TRBV2 and TRBJ2-7; D may be TRBD1 (6 bases). Germline V lookup: CDR1 SNHLY, CDR2 FYNNEI. Trimming pared 5 bases from V and 7 bases from J, leaving 12 bases between. This CDR3 comprises 12 residues. The CDR3, as DNA: TGTGCCAGCAGTTCGACAGGCAATGAGCAGTACTTC. The encoded protein is CASSSTGNEQYF. Supplemented by reference TRBV2 and TRBJ2-7, the full variable domain reads EPEVTQTPSHQVTQMGQEVILRCVPISNHLYFYWYRQILGQKVEFLVSFYNNEISEKSEIFDDQFSVERPDGSNFTLKIRSTKLEDSAMYFCASSSTGNEQYFGPGTRLTVT.

This chain uses TRBV5-1 with TRBJ2-3; 7 nucleotides agree with TRBD2. With V trimmed by 3 bases and J by 0 bases, 7 bases remained unmatched. This CDR3 contains 16 residues. CDR1 is SGHRS and CDR2 is YFSETQ in the germline V gene. This chain's CDR3 is CASSWASGASTDTQYF. CDR3 DNA: TGCGCCAGCAGCTGGGCCAGCGGGGCTAGCACAGATACGCAGTATTTT.

Regarding this clonotype: One junction end does not reproduce the germline sequence, and a read error may be involved. The chain is built from TRBV29-1 and TRBJ2-1; maybe TRBD1 (6 bases). Per the germline V gene, CDR1 is SQVTM and CDR2 is ANQGSEA. CDR3 size: 15 residues. The CDR3 nucleotides read TGCAGCGTTGCTAGGAGACAGGAAACTTACACTGAGCAGCTCTTC. Its protein product is CSVARRQETYTEQLF.

This clonotype was seen many times. The chain employs TRBV6-6 and TRBJ2-7; D tentatively reads TRBD1 or TRBD2 (6 bases each). Between the trimmed V and J ends, which lost 4 bases and 2 bases, there was a span of 9 bases. The V gene's germline CDR1 is MNHNY and CDR2 SVGAGI (reference sequence). CDR3 length: 13 amino acids. For the CDR3, the DNA is TGTGCCAGCAGTTCGGGGGACACCTACGAGCAGTACTTC. Its translation is CASSSGDTYEQYF.

This chain connects TRBV6-1 to TRBJ2-2; the D gene is possibly TRBD1 (5 bases). The CDR3 consists of 14 residues. Germline assignment: CDR1 MNHNS and CDR2 SASEGT. V shed 5 bases and J shed 4 bases, with 11 bases lying between them. DNA for the CDR3: TGTGCCAGCAGTCCAGACAGATTCACCGGGGAGCTGTTTTTT. It encodes CASSPDRFTGELFF.

V is TRBV19 and J is TRBJ1-1; 7 nucleotides agree with TRBD1. There are 14 residues in the CDR3. The V gene's germline CDR1 is LNHDA and CDR2 SQIVND (reference sequence). Trimming removed 8 bases from V and 1 base from J; junction bases left unmatched: 7. The CDR3 sequence is CASRDSQWNTEAFF. Here the CDR3 DNA reads TGTGCCAGTCGGGACAGCCAATGGAACACTGAAGCTTTCTTT.

This clonotype occurred many times. A read error may produce the germline difference seen at one junction end. V and J are TRBV24-1 and TRBJ1-5; no reliable D call. The germline V gene has CDR1 KGHDR and CDR2 SFDVKD. The CDR3 covers 14 residues. In nucleotides, the CDR3 is TGTGCCACCGGTGATTTTGCCAGCAATCAGCCCCAGCATTTT. This gives the protein CATGDFASNQPQHF.

This clonotype was seen a handful of times. The rearrangement joins TRBV10-3 to TRBJ2-7, with TRBD2 as a possible D gene (6 bases). The ends were cut back, 4 bases at V and 3 bases at J, with 16 bases in the middle. The CDR3 has 15 residues. From germline, CDR1 is ENHRY and CDR2 SYGVKD. The CDR3 loop is CAISGASGRDYEQYF. In nucleotides, the CDR3 is TGTGCCATCAGTGGGGCCAGCGGGCGAGACTACGAGCAGTACTTC.

The genes are TRBV30 and TRBJ1-2, with TRBD1 matching over 9 bases. The CDR3 consists of 15 residues. Germline lookup yields CDR1 GTSNPN and CDR2 SVGIG (reference sequence). J was trimmed by 3 bases and V by 1 base; bases with no gene match: 6. This chain's CDR3 is CAWSAGTGIDYGYTF. The CDR3 DNA is TGTGCCTGGAGTGCGGGGACAGGGATAGACTATGGCTACACCTTC.

This rearrangement joins TRBV2 to TRBJ2-5; D unresolved. CDR1 is SNHLY, CDR2 FYNNEI, per germline. V lost 4 bases and J 1 base, leaving 7 bases between the germline ends. The CDR3 contains 13 residues. The DNA of the CDR3 is TGTGCCAGCAGTGTGGCAGTCCAAGAGACCCAGTACTTC. Translated: CASSVAVQETQYF.

At least ten counts were recorded for this clonotype. V and J are TRBV7-9 and TRBJ2-7; 9 bases line up with TRBD1. The germline V gene has CDR1 SEHNR and CDR2 FQNEAQ (reference sequence). The J segment lost 0 bases and the V segment lost 5 bases, leaving 5 bases of the junction unmatched. This CDR3 region has 15 residues. The CDR3 nucleotides read TGTGCCAGCAGCCCGGGACAGGGAAGCTCCTACGAGCAGTACTTC. This gives the protein CASSPGQGSSYEQYF. The variable domain in full, completed from reference TRBV7-9 and TRBJ2-7, reads DTGVSQNPRHKITKRGQNVTFRCDPISEHNRLYWYRQTLGQGPEFLTYFQNEAQLEKSRLLSDRFSAERPKGSFSTLEIQRTEQGDSAMYLCASSPGQGSSYEQYFGPGTRLTVT.

The chain joins TRBV10-3 to TRBJ2-3; no reliable D call. Trimming took 2 bases from V and 6 from J, leaving 3 bases between them. The CDR3 consists of 11 residues. The germline gives CDR1 ENHRY, CDR2 SYGVKD. The CDR3 region has the DNA TGTGCCATCAGTGAGGGGGATACGCAGTATTTT. Its protein is CAISEGDTQYF.